This T cell receptor beta chain was sequenced for a study of cytomegalovirus exposure and HLA in healthy donors. Per germline, CDR1 MNHEY and CDR2 SVGAGI. With 6 bases removed from V and 4 bases from J, the gap between germline ends came to 9 bases. The CDR3 has 12 residues. General study results and limits: In vitro, a few CMV-associated chains proved specific for CMV antigens.

The PCR ran on 60 Vbeta and 13 Jbeta primers. Original processing notes: Unique TCR beta chains numbered 60 million to 100 million in a later analysis, with around 12 million shared. Profiling relied on immunoSEQ multiplex PCR, and the TCRdb table lists in-frame clones only, not all of them. V, J and clone size were drawn from that table, and D and trimming were deduced from the DNA. Among about 190,000 clones, around four fifths were seen once, and the ten largest hold about 2.4%. Remarks on this clone: What it binds is unknown.

This TCR was recovered from a woman aged 45 to 65 in good health and CMV-seropositive. This chain connects TRBV6-5 to TRBJ1-1; D ambiguous. The material sequenced was PBMCs. The CDR3: CASSHEATEAFF. CDR3 DNA sequence: TGTGCCAGCAGCCACGAGGCCACTGAAGCTTTCTTT.